The rows below give T cell receptor beta chains drawn from one sample of a study of technical replicates of blood from a handful of donors. Only in-frame clones appear in the TCRdb table, and some are missing; sequencing was by immunoSEQ multiplex PCR. Found here are about 83,000 clones, around 94% of them singletons; the top ten hold around 0.25%. The specimen sequenced was T cells isolated from PBMCs. The receptors derive from a human donor in good health. Each CDR3 is given with its conserved first and last residue. The order of the fields is V gene, J gene, CDR3 protein.

TRBV5-6,TRBJ2-7,CASWGQASSYEQYF
TRBV6-6,TRBJ2-3,CASSYSPAESTDTQYF
TRBV7-6,TRBJ2-2,CASSRDRGANTGELFF
TRBV14,TRBJ2-7,CASSQDNQGYEQYF
TRBV5-6,TRBJ2-7,CASSASSYEQYF
TRBV7-9,TRBJ2-4,CASSPWGGAEDIQYF
TRBV7-8,TRBJ1-5,CASSGRGRPQHF
TRBV18,TRBJ2-7,CASSPRQGSSYEQYF
TRBV9,TRBJ1-1,CASSVARGTEAFF
TRBV4-1,TRBJ2-5,CASSQTSGRQETQYF
TRBV5-1,TRBJ1-1,CASSLTSNTEAFF
TRBV4-1,TRBJ2-1,CASSPPGLSSYNEQFF
TRBV18,TRBJ2-7,CASSPPPSGFMSYEQYF
TRBV4-1,TRBJ2-3,CASSQFNRGQSTDTQYF
TRBV11-2,TRBJ2-1,CASSLDISYNEQFF
TRBV5-1,TRBJ2-7,CASSLIPGQGNEQYF
TRBV10-3,TRBJ1-1,CAIKTGVMNTEAFF
TRBV5-1,TRBJ2-7,CASSLGQGSHEQYF
TRBV6-4,TRBJ2-1,CASSDSLGSSHNEQFF
TRBV29-1,TRBJ2-1,CSAATSGISNEQFF
TRBV6-1,TRBJ1-4,CASRGGTLWEKLFF
TRBV27,TRBJ2-1,CASSLSTPGYSINEQFF
TRBV6-5,TRBJ2-3,CASSPGTGSTDTQYF
TRBV7-2,TRBJ1-5,CASSLAQGASNQPQHF
TRBV29-1,TRBJ2-2,CSVSSGTGNTGELFF
TRBV14,TRBJ2-7,CASSYSQNEQYF
TRBV15,TRBJ1-2,CATSRGQGHGYTF
TRBV2,TRBJ1-5,CASSEIYNQRDQPQHF
TRBV9,TRBJ1-2,CASSVEGVDYGYTF
TRBV2,TRBJ2-7,CANSAWTGRSYEQYF
TRBV18,TRBJ1-1,CASSPPQGNTEAFF
TRBV11-2,TRBJ2-1,CASSLGGGAYNEQFF
TRBV7-7,TRBJ2-5,CASSTTSGGQETQYF
TRBV11-2,TRBJ1-1,CASSLRRDRETEAFF
TRBV9,TRBJ1-3,CASSVGTEPSGNTIYF
TRBV5-1,TRBJ2-2,CASTSTTGTGELFF
TRBV4-1,TRBJ1-5,CASSQVQGEQPQHF
TRBV15,TRBJ1-2,CATSRVRTGREDGYTF
TRBV19,TRBJ2-5,CASNFVAGETQYF
TRBV6-1,TRBJ2-7,CASSDTAPQGNYEQYF
TRBV7-5,TRBJ2-7,CVRSLAAGGSDEQYF
TRBV6-1,TRBJ1-2,CASKGGDYGYGYTF
TRBV27,TRBJ1-6,CASSHNGIQLAGSPLHF
TRBV5-1,TRBJ1-5,CASSLRTNQPQHF
TRBV7-6,TRBJ2-1,CASSSPGQLYNEQFF
TRBV5-1,TRBJ1-4,CASSQGTGANEKLFF
TRBV5-6,TRBJ1-2,CASRIGSGREVFYGYTF
TRBV13,TRBJ2-1,CASSLVSRGEWGNEQFF
TRBV6-4,TRBJ2-3,CASSDLVAGGRSTDTQYF
TRBV19,TRBJ2-7,CASSSVGLADYEQYF
TRBV9,TRBJ2-1,CASSVEVGSEQFF
TRBV5-1,TRBJ2-5,CASSYGTVQETQYF